This entry lists 22 T cell receptor beta chains sequenced from one sample in a study of molecular identifiers for immune sequencing clone quantification. Via MiXCR, TCRdb re-called the PCR reads, giving one row per CDR3 protein. The data hold roughly 630,000 distinct CDR3 sequences, with about 25% observed a single time. The sequencing input was naive CD8+ T cells from blood, with Jurkat cell RNA spiked in. Subset reported: FACS-sorted CD8+CD4-CCR7+CD45RA+ naive T cells. The receptor set was obtained from a human donor in good health. Some libraries in this study had Jurkat cell RNA spiked in.

This clonotype is a singleton in its sample. With a much larger clone just one base away, this may be a read error. CDR3 sequence (DNA): TGTGCCATCGACTATCTGAACACTGAAGCTTTCTTT. Amino acid sequence: CAIDYLNTEAFF. The V call is TRBV28, the J call TRBJ1-1, with unresolved D. Germline V gene data show CDR1 as MDHEN and CDR2 as SYDVKM. V gave up 10 bases and J gave up 0 bases, with 9 bases separating them. CDR3 length: 12 residues.

At least ten counts were recorded for this clonotype. The V call is TRBV24-1, the J call TRBJ2-3; D may be TRBD1 (6 bases). The CDR3 has 16 amino acids. V was clipped by 4 bases and J by 5 bases, with 18 bases between them. Germline lookup yields CDR1 KGHDR and CDR2 SFDVKD. The chain's CDR3 is CATSEFRDTGRDTQYF. The CDR3, as DNA: TGTGCCACCAGTGAGTTCCGGGACACCGGTCGAGATACGCAGTATTTT.

This chain joins TRBV20-1 and TRBJ2-7, with 7 nucleotides matching TRBD2. This CDR3 spans 15 amino acids. CDR1 is DFQATT, CDR2 SNEGSKA, per germline (reference sequence). The V segment lost 3 bases and the J segment 1 base; nucleotides outside the gene matches: 9. For the CDR3, the DNA is TGCAGTGCTAGGGGGGTGCTAGCGGTATCCTACGAGCAGTACTTC. This codes for CSARGVLAVSYEQYF.

This clonotype was counted between two and nine times. The genes are TRBV2 and TRBJ1-6, with a weak D call TRBD1 (5 bases). This CDR3 contains 15 residues. Trimming stripped 6 bases from V and 10 bases from J, with 19 bases between. Germline V gene lookup returns CDR1 SNHLY and CDR2 FYNNEI. The CDR3 spells CASSFQGDSGSPLHF. In DNA form, the CDR3 reads TGTGCCAGCAGCTTCCAGGGCGACTCGGGATCACCCCTCCACTTT.

The chain couples TRBV5-8 to TRBJ1-5; 8 bases are shared with TRBD1. The germline CDR1 and CDR2 sequences are SGHTS and YDEGEE. CDR3 length: 19 amino acids. V lost 1 base and J lost 4; bases outside the gene matches: 16. This CDR3 reads CASSLKDRVIPHSNQPQHF. The CDR3, as DNA: TGTGCCAGCAGCTTGAAGGACAGGGTTATCCCCCACTCTAATCAGCCCCAGCATTTT.

This clonotype was detected many times. The chain carries TRBV6-5 and TRBJ2-1; D is perhaps TRBD1 (5 bases). The CDR3 spans 11 residues. Germline loops: CDR1 MNHEY, CDR2 SVGAGI. V lost 5 bases to trimming and J lost 8 bases, with 7 bases between them. The CDR3, as DNA: TGTGCCAGCAGTCAGGGCCATGAGCAGTTCTTC. Its protein product is CASSQGHEQFF.

The chain employs TRBV27 and TRBJ1-2; D might be TRBD1 (5 bases). The V gene's germline CDR1 is MNHEY and CDR2 SMNVEV (reference sequence). Trimming pared 6 bases from V and 9 bases from J, leaving 17 bases between. The CDR3 extends over 13 amino acids. The CDR3 nucleotides are TGTGCCAGCAGCAATACAGGCTTTAGAAGCTACACCTTC. This translates into CASSNTGFRSYTF.

About this clonotype itself: A much larger clone differs from this one at a single base, so this may be a read error. The chain combines TRBV6-5 with TRBJ1-1; no definite D call. The germline CDR1 and CDR2 sequences are MNHEY and SVGAGI. The CDR3 consists of 13 residues. CDR3 nucleotide sequence: TGTGCCAGCGGTTACGCAGGAGGGCCCGAAGCTTTCTTT. Translation gives CASGYAGGPEAFF.

The J gene is TRBJ1-1, the V gene TRBV5-1; D is uncertain. The CDR3 extends over 12 amino acids. Per the germline V gene, CDR1 is SGHRS and CDR2 is YFSETQ. The V end lost 5 bases, the J end lost 6 bases, and 11 bases lay between the germline ends. As DNA, the CDR3 is TGCGCCAGCAGGTTAGGCGGGGCTGAAGCTTTCTTT. This gives the protein CASRLGGAEAFF.

As to this clonotype: A single base separates this from a much larger clone, so it may be a read error. The chain is built from TRBV5-5 and TRBJ2-7; possible D gene TRBD2, 5 bases. Germline assignment: CDR1 SGHKS and CDR2 YYEKEE (reference sequence). This CDR3 comprises 11 residues. Here the CDR3 DNA reads TGTGTCAGCAGCGCCGGGGTGGAGCAGTACTTC. It codes for CVSSAGVEQYF.

With respect to this clonotype: Possible read error: a much larger clone is one base away. This chain connects TRBV30 to TRBJ2-7; perhaps TRBD1 as D (6 bases). This CDR3 is built from 15 residues. Per the germline V gene, CDR1 is GTSNPN and CDR2 is SVGIG (reference sequence). V was shortened by 4 bases and J by 1 base, with 17 bases between the two germline ends. The DNA of the CDR3 is TGTGCCTGGATCGACCCAGGGGTGCAGTCCTACGAGCAGTACTTC. It specifies CAWIDPGVQSYEQYF. Full variable domain (missing parts from reference TRBV30 and TRBJ2-7): SQTIHQWPATLVQPVGSPLSLECTVEGTSNPNLYWYRQAAGRGLQLLFYSVGIGQISSEVPQNLSASRPQDRQFILSSKKLLLSDSGFYLCAWIDPGVQSYEQYFGPGTRLTVT.

This clonotype occurred many times. The J gene is TRBJ2-1, the V gene TRBV7-9; unclear D gene. V lost 4 bases and J lost 0, with 13 bases in between. The CDR3 contains 16 residues. Germline CDR1 reads SEHNR; CDR2 reads FQNEAQ (reference sequence). The CDR3 reads CASSSSESYSYNEQFF. The CDR3 DNA is TGTGCCAGCAGCTCGAGCGAAAGCTACTCCTACAATGAGCAGTTCTTC. The whole variable domain, filled in from reference TRBV7-9 and TRBJ2-1, reads DTGVSQNPRHKITKRGQNVTFRCDPISEHNRLYWYRQTLGQGPEFLTYFQNEAQLEKSRLLSDRFSAERPKGSFSTLEIQRTEQGDSAMYLCASSSSESYSYNEQFFGPGTRLTVL.

This clonotype was detected ten times or more. This chain uses TRBV27 with TRBJ2-7, with TRBD2 identical over 9 bases. Looked up from germline, CDR1 is MNHEY and CDR2 is SMNVEV (reference sequence). The CDR3 has 14 amino acids. Losses at the gene ends were 9 bases for V and 2 bases for J; bases not matched to a gene: 8. CDR3 in DNA: TGTGCCAGTTCCTGGGGCGGGGGGGCCTACGAGCAGTACTTC. This gives the protein CASSWGGGAYEQYF.

The chain joins TRBV19 to TRBJ2-7, with TRBD1 matching over 11 bases. V lost 1 base and J lost 4; bases outside the gene matches: 6. CDR3 length: 16 amino acids. Germline values: CDR1 LNHDA, CDR2 SQIVND (reference sequence). CDR3 DNA: TGTGCCAGTAGTATAGCCTCCGGGACAGGGGGATACGAGCAGTACTTC. This encodes CASSIASGTGGYEQYF.

In this sample, this clonotype turned up many times. V and J are TRBV3-1 and TRBJ2-4; D is undetermined. CDR3 length: 15 residues. V gave up 0 bases and J gave up 6 bases, with 12 bases separating them. Germline assignment: CDR1 LGHDT and CDR2 YNNKEL (reference sequence). CDR3 amino acids: CASSQDGIGRNIQYF. The CDR3 coding sequence is TGTGCCAGCAGCCAAGATGGGATAGGTAGAAACATTCAGTACTTC.

Comment on this clonotype: It may be a read error: a sequence one base away is much more abundant. The rearrangement links TRBV6-2 or TRBV6-3 to TRBJ1-5, with D hard to call. This CDR3 comprises 13 residues. Germline values: CDR1 MNHEY, CDR2 SVGEGT. The DNA of the CDR3 is TGTGCCAGTCTGGGCCCTTTCGATCAGCCCCCGCATTTT. It codes for CASLGPFDQPPHF.

V and J are TRBV28 and TRBJ2-3; 7 nucleotides line up with TRBD2. The CDR3 sequence is 14 residues long. J was trimmed by 6 bases and V by 5 bases; bases with no gene match: 8. The germline V gene has CDR1 MDHEN and CDR2 SYDVKM. The CDR3 DNA reads TGTGCCAGCAGTCGTGCGGGAGATTTGGATACGCAGTATTTT. Its translation: CASSRAGDLDTQYF.

This clonotype occurred a few times. The rearrangement uses TRBV3-1 and TRBJ1-4; unclear D gene. This CDR3 is 12 amino acids long. Germline V gives CDR1 LGHDT, CDR2 YNNKEL (reference sequence). Deletions cut 3 bases from V and 7 bases from J, with 6 bases between. The CDR3 reads CASSHKGEKLFF. CDR3 nucleotides: TGTGCCAGCAGCCATAAGGGTGAAAAACTGTTTTTT.

V gene TRBV7-9 combines with J gene TRBJ2-1; perhaps D is TRBD1 or TRBD2 (5 bases each). Trimming removed 2 bases from V and 0 bases from J, with 20 bases in between. The CDR3 sequence is 19 residues long. Germline V gene sequence: CDR1 SEHNR, CDR2 FQNEAQ (reference sequence). In DNA, the CDR3 is TGTGCCAGCAGCTTAACGATTTTAGGACCGGGGCGCTCCTACAATGAGCAGTTCTTC. Its translation is CASSLTILGPGRSYNEQFF.

This clonotype was observed many times. The chain joins TRBV12-3 or TRBV12-4 to TRBJ1-5; 8 bases align to TRBD1. This CDR3 has 13 residues. Trimming at V came to 5 bases and at J to 12 bases, leaving 9 bases not matched to a gene. CDR3 residues: CASSEGGQGRQHF. DNA of the CDR3: TGTGCCAGCAGTGAGGGCGGACAGGGTCGCCAGCATTTT.

This clonotype was seen repeatedly, ten times or more. V and J are TRBV5-1 and TRBJ2-5; no definite D call. Trimming removed 4 bases from V and 5 bases from J, with 18 bases in between. CDR3 length: 15 amino acids. Germline V CDR1 and CDR2: SGHRS, YFSETQ. CDR3 protein: CASSPERMLVETQYF. In DNA form, the CDR3 reads TGCGCCAGCAGCCCCGAGAGGATGTTGGTGGAGACCCAGTACTTC.

The sample holds a few counts of this clonotype. This rearrangement joins TRBV12-3 or TRBV12-4 to TRBJ2-2; 10 bases map to TRBD2. This CDR3 has 18 residues. After removal of 0 bases from V and 6 bases from J, the junction contained 10 bases not matched to a gene. The CDR3 here is CASSLAPGELAGAGELFF. The CDR3 DNA is TGTGCCAGCAGTTTAGCGCCGGGGGAGCTAGCGGGAGCCGGGGAGCTGTTTTTT.